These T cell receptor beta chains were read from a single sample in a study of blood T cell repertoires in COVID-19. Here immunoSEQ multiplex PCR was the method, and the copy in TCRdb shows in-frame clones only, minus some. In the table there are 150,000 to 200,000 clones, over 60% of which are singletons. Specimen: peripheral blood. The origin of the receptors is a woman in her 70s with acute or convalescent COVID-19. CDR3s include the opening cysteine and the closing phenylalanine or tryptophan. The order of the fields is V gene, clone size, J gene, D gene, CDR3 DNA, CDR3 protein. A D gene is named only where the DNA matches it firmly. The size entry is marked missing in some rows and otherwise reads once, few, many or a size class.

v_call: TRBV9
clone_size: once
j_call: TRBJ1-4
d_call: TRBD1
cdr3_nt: TGTGCCAGCAGCGCCCCGGGACTCAGGGGGGAAAAACTGTTTTTT
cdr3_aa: CASSAPGLRGEKLFF

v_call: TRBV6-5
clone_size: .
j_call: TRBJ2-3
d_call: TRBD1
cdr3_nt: TGTGCCAGCAGGGTGGGACAGGGGGACGGGGCGCAGTATTTT
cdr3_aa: CASRVGQGDGAQYF

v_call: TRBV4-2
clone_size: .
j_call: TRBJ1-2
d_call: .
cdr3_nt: TGTGCCAGCAGCCAAGATAGGGCGGGGGTTAATAGAGGCAACTATGGCTACACCTTC
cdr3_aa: CASSQDRAGVNRGNYGYTF

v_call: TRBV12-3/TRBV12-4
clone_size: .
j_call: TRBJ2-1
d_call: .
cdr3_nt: TGTGCCAGCAGCCCCGGCTACAATGAGCAGTTCTTC
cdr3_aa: CASSPGYNEQFF

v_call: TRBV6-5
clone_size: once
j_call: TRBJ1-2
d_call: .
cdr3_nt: TGTGCCAGCAGTTACGCGGGCAGGGGAGCTCCTGGCTACACCTTC
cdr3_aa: CASSYAGRGAPGYTF

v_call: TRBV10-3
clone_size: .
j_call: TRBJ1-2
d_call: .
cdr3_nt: TGTGCCATCAAGTCCCAGGCTAACTATGGCTACACCTTC
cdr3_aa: CAIKSQANYGYTF

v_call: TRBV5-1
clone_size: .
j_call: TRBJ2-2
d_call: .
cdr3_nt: TGCGCCAGCAGCTTGGAGGAGCCCGGGGAGCTGTTTTTT
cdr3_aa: CASSLEEPGELFF

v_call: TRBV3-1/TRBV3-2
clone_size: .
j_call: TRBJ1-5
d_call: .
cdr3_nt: TGTGCCAGCAGCCAAGATACGGGTAATCAGCCCCAGCATTTT
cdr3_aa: CASSQDTGNQPQHF

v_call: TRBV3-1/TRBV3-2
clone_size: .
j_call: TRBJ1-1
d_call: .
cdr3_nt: TGTGCCAGCACGAAACAGGGAGCCGGCACTGAAGCTTTCTTT
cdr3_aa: CASTKQGAGTEAFF

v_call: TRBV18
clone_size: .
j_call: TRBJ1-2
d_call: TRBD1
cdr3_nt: TGTGCCAGCTCACCGGGGACAGGGGGCGCGGAAGGCTACACCTTC
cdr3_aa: CASSPGTGGAEGYTF

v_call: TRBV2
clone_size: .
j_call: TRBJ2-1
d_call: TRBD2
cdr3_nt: TGTGCCAGCAGTGCTGAGGCGGGAGGGGGTGAGCAGTTCTTC
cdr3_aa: CASSAEAGGGEQFF

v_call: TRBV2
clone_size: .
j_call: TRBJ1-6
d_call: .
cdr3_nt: TGTGCCAGCAACCAGCCAGAGGGTAATTCACCCCTCCACTTT
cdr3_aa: CASNQPEGNSPLHF

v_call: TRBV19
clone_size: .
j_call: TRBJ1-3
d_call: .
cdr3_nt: TGTGCCAGTAGTAAAGAATTCGGGGTAACTGGAAACACCATATATTTT
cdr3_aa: CASSKEFGVTGNTIYF

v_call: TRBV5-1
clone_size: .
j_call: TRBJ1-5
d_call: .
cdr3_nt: TGCGCCAGCAAGCGTTGGGACACCTATAGCAATCAGCCCCAGCATTTT
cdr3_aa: CASKRWDTYSNQPQHF

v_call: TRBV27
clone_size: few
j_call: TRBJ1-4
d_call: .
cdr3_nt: TGTGCCAGCAGTTTAAATTATAATGAAAAACTGTTTTTT
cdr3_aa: CASSLNYNEKLFF

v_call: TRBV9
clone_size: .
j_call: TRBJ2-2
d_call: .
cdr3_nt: TGTGCCAGCAGCAGCTGGACAGACCCCACCGGGGAGCTGTTTTTT
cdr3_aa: CASSSWTDPTGELFF

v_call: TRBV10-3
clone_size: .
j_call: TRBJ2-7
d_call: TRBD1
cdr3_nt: TGTGCCATCAGTGAATTCGGGACAGGGGTCGTCTACGAGCAGTACTTC
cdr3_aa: CAISEFGTGVVYEQYF

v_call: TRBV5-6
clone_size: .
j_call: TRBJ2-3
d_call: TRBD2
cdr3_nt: TGTGCCAGCAGCCCGGGGACTAGCGGGATTAGCACAGATACGCAGTATTTT
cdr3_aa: CASSPGTSGISTDTQYF

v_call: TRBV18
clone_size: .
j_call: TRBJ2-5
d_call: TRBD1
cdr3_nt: TGTGCCAGCTCACCAAAAAGGACAGGGCACCAAGAGACCCAGTACTTC
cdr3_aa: CASSPKRTGHQETQYF

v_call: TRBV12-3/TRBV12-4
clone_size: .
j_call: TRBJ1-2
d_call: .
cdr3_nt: TGTGCCAGCAGTACCGGGACAAAGGCCAACACCTTC
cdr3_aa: CASSTGTKANTF

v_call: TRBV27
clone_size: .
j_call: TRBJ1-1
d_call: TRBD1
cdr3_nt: TGTGCCAGCAGTCCCCAGGGGGCCAAAAACACTGAAGCTTTCTTT
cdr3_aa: CASSPQGAKNTEAFF

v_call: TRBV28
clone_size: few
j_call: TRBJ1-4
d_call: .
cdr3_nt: TGTGCCAGCAGTTACCAACAGTTGGGGGGTGAAAAACTGTTTTTT
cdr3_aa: CASSYQQLGGEKLFF

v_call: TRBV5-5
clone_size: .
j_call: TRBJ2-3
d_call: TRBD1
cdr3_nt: TGTGCCAGCAGGAGGGACAGGGGGCTATCTAGCACAGATACGCAGTATTTT
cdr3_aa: CASRRDRGLSSTDTQYF

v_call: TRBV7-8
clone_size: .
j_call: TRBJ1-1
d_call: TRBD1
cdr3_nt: TGTGCCAGCAGCGTTATTACAGGGGTCAACACTGAAGCTTTCTTT
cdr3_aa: CASSVITGVNTEAFF

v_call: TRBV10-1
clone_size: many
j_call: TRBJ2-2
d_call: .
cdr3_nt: TGCGCCAGCAGTGAGTTATCCGCAGGGTTTTTTGGAAACACCGGGGAGCTGTTTTTT
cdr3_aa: CASSELSAGFFGNTGELFF

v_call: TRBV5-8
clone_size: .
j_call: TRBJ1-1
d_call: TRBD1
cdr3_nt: TGTGCCAGCAGCTTGGTCGACAGGGATACTGAAGCTTTCTTT
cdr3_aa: CASSLVDRDTEAFF

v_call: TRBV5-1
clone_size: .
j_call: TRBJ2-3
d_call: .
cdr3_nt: TGCGCCAGCAGCTTGGTGCAGGGAACCACAGATACGCAGTATTTT
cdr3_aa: CASSLVQGTTDTQYF

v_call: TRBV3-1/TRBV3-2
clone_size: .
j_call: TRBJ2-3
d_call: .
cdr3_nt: TGTGCCAGCAGCCAAGGCCCCAGACAGATCTTCACAGATACGCAGTATTTT
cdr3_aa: CASSQGPRQIFTDTQYF

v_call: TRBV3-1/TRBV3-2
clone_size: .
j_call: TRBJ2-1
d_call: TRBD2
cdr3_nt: TGTGCCAGCAGCCAAGACTGGCTAGCGGGAGGGCCTCCCTACAATGAGCAGTTCTTC
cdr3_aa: CASSQDWLAGGPPYNEQFF

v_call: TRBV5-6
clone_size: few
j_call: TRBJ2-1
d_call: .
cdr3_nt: TGTGCCAGCAGCTTGACTCGGCGGCAGAGGAGTGACAATGAGCAGTTCTTC
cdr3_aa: CASSLTRRQRSDNEQFF

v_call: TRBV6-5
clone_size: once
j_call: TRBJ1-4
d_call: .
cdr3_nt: TGTGCCAGCAGTCTGAGGCGGTCTAATGAAAAACTGTTTTTT
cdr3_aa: CASSLRRSNEKLFF

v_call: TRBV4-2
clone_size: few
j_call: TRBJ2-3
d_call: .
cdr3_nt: TGTGCCAGCAGCCAAGGCGGAGGGAGGTTGACAGATACGCAGTATTTT
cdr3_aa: CASSQGGGRLTDTQYF

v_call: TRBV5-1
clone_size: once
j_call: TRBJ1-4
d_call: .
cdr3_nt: TGCGCCAGCAGCTTGTGGGGGAACAGGGTGGATGAAAAACTGTTTTTT
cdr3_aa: CASSLWGNRVDEKLFF

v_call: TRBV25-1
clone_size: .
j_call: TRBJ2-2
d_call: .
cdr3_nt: TGTGCCAGCAGTGAACTACCGGGGTACACCGGGGAGCTGTTTTTT
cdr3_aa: CASSELPGYTGELFF

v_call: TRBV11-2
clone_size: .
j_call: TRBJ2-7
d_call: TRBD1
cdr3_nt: TGTGCCAGCAGCTTATACGACAGGGGGTTATCCTACGAGCAGTACTTC
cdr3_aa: CASSLYDRGLSYEQYF

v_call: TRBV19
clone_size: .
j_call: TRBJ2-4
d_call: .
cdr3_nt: TGTGCCAGTAGTAAAGCCGGGATCCTAAGTGTCGCCAAAAACATTCAGTACTTC
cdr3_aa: CASSKAGILSVAKNIQYF

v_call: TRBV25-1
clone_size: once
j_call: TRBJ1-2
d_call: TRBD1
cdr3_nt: TGTGCCAGCAGTGACCCGGGACAGGGGATTTATGGCTACACCTTC
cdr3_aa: CASSDPGQGIYGYTF

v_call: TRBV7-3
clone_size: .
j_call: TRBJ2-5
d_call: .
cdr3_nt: TGTGCCAGCAGCCTTCCCGGCGGGACCCAGTACTTC
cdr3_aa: CASSLPGGTQYF

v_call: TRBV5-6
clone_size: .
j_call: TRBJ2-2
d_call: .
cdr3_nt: TGTGCCAGCAGCTTATGGTACGCGCCCGGGGAGCTGTTTTTT
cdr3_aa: CASSLWYAPGELFF

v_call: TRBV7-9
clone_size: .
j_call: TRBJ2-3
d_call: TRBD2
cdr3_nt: TGTGCCAGCAGCCGTAGCGGGACTAGCACAGATACGCAGTATTTT
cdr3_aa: CASSRSGTSTDTQYF

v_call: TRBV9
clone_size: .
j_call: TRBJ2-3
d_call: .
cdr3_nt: TGTGCCAGCAGCCGCGCGGCCCGCAGGGGCACAGATACGCAGTATTTT
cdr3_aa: CASSRAARRGTDTQYF

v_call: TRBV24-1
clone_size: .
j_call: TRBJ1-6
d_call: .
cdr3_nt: TGTGCCACCAGTGAATTAACAGTCGTGGCACACTATAATTCACCCCTCCACTTT
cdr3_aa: CATSELTVVAHYNSPLHF

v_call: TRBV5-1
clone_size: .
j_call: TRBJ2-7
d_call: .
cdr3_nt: TGCGCCAGCAGCTTGGCCGCAGGGGCTACCTACGAGCAGTACTTC
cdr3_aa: CASSLAAGATYEQYF

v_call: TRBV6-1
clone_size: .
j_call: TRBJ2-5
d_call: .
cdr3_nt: TGTGCCAGCAGTGAATATGGATTGGCGGCGTACCAAGAGACCCAGTACTTC
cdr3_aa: CASSEYGLAAYQETQYF

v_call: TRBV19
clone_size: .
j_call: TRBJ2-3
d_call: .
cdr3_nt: TGTGCCAGTAGTACCGGCGTGCGGGCAGGAGATACGCAGTATTTT
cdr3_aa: CASSTGVRAGDTQYF

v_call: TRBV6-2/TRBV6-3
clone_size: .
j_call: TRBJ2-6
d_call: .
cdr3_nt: TGTGCCAGCAGTTCCCAGGGTTCTGGGGCCAACGTCCTGACTTTC
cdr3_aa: CASSSQGSGANVLTF

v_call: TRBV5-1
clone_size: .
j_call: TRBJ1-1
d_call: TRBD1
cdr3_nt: TGCGCCAGCAGCTTGAGACAGGGGATGAACACTGAAGCTTTCTTT
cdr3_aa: CASSLRQGMNTEAFF

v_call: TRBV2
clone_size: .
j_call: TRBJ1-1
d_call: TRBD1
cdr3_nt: TGTGCCAGCAGGGGCTGGCGTCAGGGACAGAGATATGAAGCTTTCTTT
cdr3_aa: CASRGWRQGQRYEAFF